This T cell receptor (beta chain) emerged from a study of shared clonotypes between healthy human individuals. Study results and caveats: Sharing across a handful of donors was seen in roughly 5.2% of naive CD4 clonotypes.

Concerning this clone: No antigen is known for it.

This CDR3 spans 16 amino acids. V lost 1 base, J lost 2 bases, and 14 bases lay in between. Germline-derived CDR1 and CDR2 are MGHRA and YSYEKL. This table comes from immunoSEQ multiplex PCR, and its TCRdb copy is limited to in-frame clones, with some not included. The profile shows around 340,000 clones, over 70% of them singletons. Sequenced: memory CD4+ T cells sorted from blood. The subset is: CD45RA-negative fraction. The TCR comes from a man younger than 45 in good health. The chain has TRBV4-1 and TRBJ1-2, with TRBD1 as a possible D gene (5 bases). CDR3 nucleotide sequence: TGCGCCAGCAGCCAAGTTCCCCCAGGGAACAACTATGGCTACACCTTC. Translating gives CASSQVPPGNNYGYTF.